The 27 T cell receptor beta chains below all came from one sample that was sequenced in a study of T cells after yellow fever vaccination. TCRdb reprocessed the 5' RACE reads via MiXCR and lists one record per CDR3 protein. The sample has a few hundred thousand distinct CDR3 sequences, under 20% seen once. The starting material was PBMCs, obtained before the yellow fever booster vaccination. Receptor source: a young man who received the YFV17D yellow fever vaccine.

The chain has TRBV28 and TRBJ1-1, with D hard to call. CDR3 length: 13 amino acids. Trimming left V 5 bases short and J 8 bases short, with 15 bases between. Germline V CDR1 and CDR2: MDHEN, SYDVKM. In DNA, the CDR3 is TGTGCCAGCAGTCTAGGGAGGGTTTCCGAAGCTTTCTTT. It yields the protein CASSLGRVSEAFF.

In DNA, the CDR3 is TGTGCCAGCAGCCTTACAGGGGGTACTACGGCGTGGACAGATACGCAGTATTTT. It codes for CASSLTGGTTAWTDTQYF. The chain couples TRBV28 to TRBJ2-3; the match to TRBD1 covers 8 bases. Per the germline V gene, CDR1 is MDHEN and CDR2 is SYDVKM. The length of the CDR3 is 18 residues. Trimming removed 6 bases from V and 3 bases from J; junction bases left unmatched: 17.

The chain uses TRBV12-3 or TRBV12-4 and TRBJ2-3, with TRBD1 matching 9 bases. V dropped 7 bases and J dropped 4; count of bases not matched to a gene: 9. This CDR3 comprises 15 residues. In DNA form, the CDR3 reads TGTGCCAGCACCCCTCGACAGGGGGGGGCAGATACGCAGTATTTT. The encoded protein is CASTPRQGGADTQYF.

This clonotype has a handful of counts. The J gene is TRBJ2-7, the V gene TRBV28; D is possibly TRBD2 (5 bases). Looked up from germline, CDR1 is MDHEN and CDR2 is SYDVKM. CDR3 size: 14 residues. V was shortened by 2 bases and J by 7 bases, with 15 bases between the two germline ends. In DNA form, the CDR3 reads TGTGCCAGCAGTTTACGGAGCGGCCCTTCGGAGCAGTACGTC. As protein: CASSLRSGPSEQYV.

The sample holds a few counts of this clonotype. The CDR3 nucleotides are TGTGCCAGCAGCCTTCAACTGCTGGCTGATACGCAGTATTTT. Protein sequence: CASSLQLLADTQYF. The rearrangement uses TRBV14 and TRBJ2-3; D not resolved. CDR1 is SGHDN and CDR2 is FVKESK in the germline V gene. Trimming took off 4 bases at V and 6 bases at J, with 14 bases between the two ends. This CDR3 is built from 14 residues.

This chain uses TRBV6-5 with TRBJ2-7, with 9 bases matching TRBD1. Per the germline V gene, CDR1 is MNHEY and CDR2 is SVGAGI. This CDR3 spans 14 amino acids. Unmatched junction bases numbered 3, after V lost 2 bases and J lost 4 bases. The CDR3: CASSYGTGKYEQYF. For the CDR3, the DNA is TGTGCCAGCAGTTACGGGACAGGGAAATACGAGCAGTACTTC.

The chain couples TRBV25-1 to TRBJ1-2; 7 positions agree with TRBD1. Per germline, CDR1 MGHDK and CDR2 SYGVNS. The V segment lost 2 bases and the J segment 9 bases; nucleotides outside the gene matches: 9. The CDR3 sequence is 14 residues long. The CDR3 region is CASSETGEDWSYTF. The CDR3, as DNA: TGTGCCAGCAGTGAAACAGGGGAGGATTGGAGCTACACCTTC.

This chain links TRBV15 with TRBJ2-3; D is ambiguous. Germline V gene sequence: CDR1 LNHNV, CDR2 YYDKDF (reference sequence). This CDR3 has 15 amino acids. Trimming removed 5 bases at V and 2 bases at J, with 14 bases between. CDR3 coding DNA: TGTGCCACCAGCGGCCCTCGCAAGTCCACAGATACGCAGTATTTT. It translates to CATSGPRKSTDTQYF. Using reference TRBV15 and TRBJ2-3 for the parts outside the CDR3, the full variable domain is DAMVIQNPRYQVTQFGKPVTLSCSQTLNHNVMYWYQQKSSQAPKLLFHYYDKDFNNEADTPDNFQSRRPNTSFCFLDIRSPGLGDTAMYLCATSGPRKSTDTQYFGPGTRLTVL.

The chain has TRBV9 and TRBJ2-4; maybe TRBD2 (7 bases). CDR1 and CDR2 (germline): SGDLS, YYNGEE. This CDR3 spans 13 amino acids. Trimming removed 0 bases from V and 8 bases from J, with 9 bases in between. CDR3 protein: CASSVEGGYIQYF. Here the CDR3 DNA reads TGTGCCAGCAGCGTAGAGGGGGGGTACATTCAGTACTTC.

This clonotype has just a few counts. J is TRBJ2-5 and V is TRBV20-1; tentatively, D is TRBD1 (6 bases). The CDR3 runs 15 residues. Trimming shortened V by 0 bases and J by 5 bases, and 16 bases separated the two germline ends. Germline V gene lookup returns CDR1 DFQATT and CDR2 SNEGSKA (reference sequence). CDR3 protein: CSARDGRGVYETQYF. The CDR3 coding sequence is TGCAGTGCTAGAGATGGCAGGGGCGTTTATGAGACCCAGTACTTC.

As regards this clonotype: Mismatch with germline at one junction end may stem from a read error. V and J are TRBV9 and TRBJ2-2; D gene unclear. The CDR3 sequence is 13 residues long. Germline assignment: CDR1 SGDLS and CDR2 YYNGEE. In DNA, the CDR3 is TGTGCCAGCTGCGTAGGTGTCACCGGGGAGCTGTTTTTT. It specifies CASCVGVTGELFF.

The rearrangement uses TRBV6-5 and TRBJ1-1; maybe TRBD1 (5 bases). The germline gives CDR1 MNHEY, CDR2 SVGAGI. With 4 bases removed from V and 5 bases from J, the gap between germline ends came to 14 bases. The CDR3 has 14 residues. The CDR3 sequence: CASSWGTLGTEAFF. The CDR3 nucleotides read TGTGCCAGCAGTTGGGGGACTTTAGGAACTGAAGCTTTCTTT.

The chain combines TRBV27 with TRBJ2-3; 7 bases align to TRBD2. Germline values: CDR1 MNHEY, CDR2 SMNVEV (reference sequence). With V trimmed by 5 bases and J by 2 bases, 7 bases remained unmatched. The CDR3 has 15 amino acids. Here the CDR3 reads CASSPRRGVTDTQYF. The CDR3 coding sequence is TGTGCCAGCAGTCCCCGACGGGGGGTCACAGATACGCAGTATTTT.

The DNA of the CDR3 is TGCGCCAGCAGCTTGTCTCTTGTTGGCCAAGAGACCCAGTACTTC. This translates into CASSLSLVGQETQYF. V usage is TRBV5-1 and J usage is TRBJ2-5, with D hard to call. The length of the CDR3 is 15 residues. Germline CDR1 SGHRS, CDR2 YFSETQ. V gave up 1 base and J gave up 1 base, with 11 bases separating them.

CDR3 in DNA: TGTGCCAGCTCACCCCGACAGGACCCCTACAATGAGCAGTTCTTC. This sequence encodes CASSPRQDPYNEQFF. This chain uses TRBV18 with TRBJ2-1, with D perhaps TRBD1 (6 bases). The V and J ends lost 3 bases and 2 bases respectively, with 11 bases between them. CDR3 length: 15 amino acids. Looked up from germline, CDR1 is KGHSH and CDR2 is LQKENI.

This rearrangement joins TRBV6-2 or TRBV6-3 to TRBJ2-3, with 8 bases aligning to TRBD2. CDR1 and CDR2 from the germline V gene are MNHEY and SVGEGT. Germline trimming cut 2 bases from V and 0 bases from J; bases unmatched to any gene: 7. The length of the CDR3 is 17 residues. CDR3 bases: TGTGCCAGCAGTTACAGGCCTAGCGGGCTGAGCACAGATACGCAGTATTTT. Amino acids: CASSYRPSGLSTDTQYF.

This sequence joins TRBV4-2 and TRBJ1-1; perhaps TRBD1 as D (5 bases). The CDR3 length is 15 residues. The V end lost 0 bases, the J end lost 5 bases, and 13 bases lay between the germline ends. Germline CDR1 is LGHNA and CDR2 is YNFKEQ. CDR3 loop: CASSQDEVGTTEAFF. The CDR3 DNA reads TGTGCCAGCAGCCAAGATGAGGTGGGGACGACTGAAGCTTTCTTT.

This rearrangement joins TRBV4-2 to TRBJ2-3; 9 bases are shared with TRBD2. Per germline, CDR1 LGHNA and CDR2 YNFKEQ. This CDR3 region has 17 residues. J gave up 2 bases and V 4 bases, and 10 bases lay outside the gene matches. The CDR3 nucleotides are TGTGCCAGCAGCCTCGGAGGAGCGGGGGGTATCACAGATACGCAGTATTTT. As protein: CASSLGGAGGITDTQYF.

The chain recombines TRBV5-6 with TRBJ1-1; D gene unclear. Germline V lookup: CDR1 SGHDT, CDR2 YYEEEE. The CDR3 runs to 14 residues. V was clipped by 0 bases and J by 5 bases, with 11 bases between them. This chain's CDR3 is CASSLGGSPTEAFF. CDR3 coding DNA: TGTGCCAGCAGCTTGGGAGGGAGTCCAACTGAAGCTTTCTTT.

Only a few counts were recorded for this clonotype. The J gene is TRBJ1-1, the V gene TRBV6-5; the D is unclear. The germline V and J ends were trimmed by 7 bases and 3 bases, with 9 bases remaining between them. Germline V lookup: CDR1 MNHEY, CDR2 SVGAGI. This CDR3 has 12 residues. The CDR3 DNA sequence: TGTGCCAGCACCAACGGGGACACTGAAGCTTTCTTT. Protein: CASTNGDTEAFF.

There are a few counts of this clonotype. The gene calls are TRBV5-5 and TRBJ1-5, with D unresolved. The V gene's germline CDR1 is SGHKS and CDR2 YYEKEE (reference sequence). Trimming removed 2 bases at V and 5 bases at J, with 14 bases between. The CDR3 runs to 15 residues. The CDR3 sequence: CASSLESGSYQPQHF. CDR3 nucleotide sequence: TGTGCCAGCAGCTTAGAGTCAGGTTCCTATCAGCCCCAGCATTTT.

The CDR3 loop reads CASSFRDPSNTGELFF. CDR3 bases: TGCGCCAGCAGCTTTCGGGATCCGTCGAACACCGGGGAGCTGTTTTTT. The rearrangement links TRBV5-1 to TRBJ2-2, with D perhaps matching TRBD2 (5 bases). The CDR3 extends over 16 amino acids. The V end lost 2 bases, the J end lost 0 bases, and 11 bases lay between the germline ends. Germline CDR1 and CDR2: SGHRS and YFSETQ.

This clonotype was counted many times. This chain uses TRBV7-3 with TRBJ2-2, with D possibly matching TRBD1 (5 bases). This CDR3 region has 14 residues. Germline CDR1 is SGHTA and CDR2 is FQGTGA. The ends were cut back, 4 bases at V and 1 base at J, with 7 bases in the middle. The CDR3: CASSSDRNTGELFF. The CDR3 DNA follows: TGTGCCAGCAGCTCCGACAGGAACACCGGGGAGCTGTTTTTT.

This clonotype was counted between two and nine times. J is TRBJ1-6 and V is TRBV9, with D perhaps TRBD1 (5 bases). The ends were cut back, 2 bases at V and 10 bases at J, with 13 bases in the middle. Germline CDR1 reads SGDLS; CDR2 reads YYNGEE. This CDR3 is built from 14 residues. The CDR3 sequence is CASSVQWGDSPLHF. The DNA for the CDR3 is TGTGCCAGCAGCGTCCAATGGGGGGACTCACCCCTCCACTTT.

There are a few counts of this clonotype. The rearrangement joins TRBV4-3 to TRBJ1-2, with 8 bases matching TRBD1. V was clipped by 4 bases and J by 0 bases; unmatched bases: 4. Germline lookup yields CDR1 LGHNA and CDR2 YSLEER. CDR3 length equals 15 residues. CDR3 in amino acids: CASSLGQEANYGYTF. CDR3 sequence (DNA): TGCGCCAGCAGCCTGGGACAGGAGGCTAACTATGGCTACACCTTC.

The chain carries TRBV5-1 and TRBJ2-5; 7 bases map to TRBD1. From germline, CDR1 is SGHRS and CDR2 YFSETQ. V shed 3 bases, J shed 1 base, and the junction held 3 bases outside the gene matches. CDR3 length equals 14 residues. DNA of the CDR3: TGCGCCAGCAGCTCGGGACAGTTCCAAGAGACCCAGTACTTC. Protein product: CASSSGQFQETQYF.

The rearrangement links TRBV5-1 to TRBJ1-1, with a possible D match to TRBD1 (6 bases). Germline V gene data show CDR1 as SGHRS and CDR2 as YFSETQ. The CDR3 is 14 residues long. Trimming stripped 6 bases from V and 3 bases from J, with 15 bases between. CDR3: CASKQGISDTEAFF. In nucleotides, the CDR3 is TGCGCCAGCAAGCAGGGGATATCGGACACTGAAGCTTTCTTT.